What follows are 20 T cell receptor beta chains derived from one specimen sequenced in a study of T cell responses to AZD1222 COVID-19 vaccine. TCRdb's copy holds only in-frame clones and misses some; the assay was immunoSEQ multiplex PCR. The sample includes 95,000 to 150,000 clones, roughly 91% of them seen just once. The specimen was peripheral blood, collected on day 0 of AZD1222 vaccination. Every receptor here comes from an adult in good health.

A note on this clone: Within the sample, other DNA sequences also encode this same CDR3. The chain is built from TRBV4-1 and TRBJ2-1, with 8 positions matching TRBD2. CDR3 length equals 16 residues. CDR1 MGHRA and CDR2 YSYEKL come from the germline V gene. V was clipped by 0 bases and J by 2 bases; unmatched bases: 3. CDR3 DNA sequence: TGCGCCAGCAGCCAAGATACTAGCGGCGCCTACAATGAGCAGTTCTTC. It specifies CASSQDTSGAYNEQFF.

The V call is TRBV5-1, the J call TRBJ1-2, with 10 bases lining up with TRBD1. Germline CDR1 reads SGHRS; CDR2 reads YFSETQ. The CDR3 is made up of 16 amino acids. Trimming took 4 bases from V and 2 from J; bases not matched to a gene: 8. The CDR3 reads CASSLRGTGENYGYTF. The CDR3 DNA reads as TGCGCCAGCAGCCTCCGCGGGACAGGGGAGAACTATGGCTACACCTTC. Supplemented by reference TRBV5-1 and TRBJ1-2, the full variable domain reads KAGVTQTPRYLIKTRGQQVTLSCSPISGHRSVSWYQQTPGQGLQFLFEYFSETQRNKGNFPGRFSGRQFSNSRSEMNVSTLELGDSALYLCASSLRGTGENYGYTFGSGTRLTVV.

The table lists this clone with a count of one. The rearrangement uses TRBV5-1 and TRBJ1-2; D ambiguous. This CDR3 has 14 residues. CDR1 and CDR2 (germline): SGHRS, YFSETQ. The V end lost 0 bases, the J end lost 3 bases, and 9 bases lay between the germline ends. Written as DNA, the CDR3 is TGCGCCAGCAGCTTGGCCATTTCGGACTATGGCTACACCTTC. Translated, it gives CASSLAISDYGYTF.

The chain combines TRBV7-9 with TRBJ2-7; D gene uncertain. The CDR3 contains 14 residues. The V end lost 4 bases, the J end lost 5 bases, and 15 bases lay between the germline ends. From germline, CDR1 is SEHNR and CDR2 FQNEAQ (reference sequence). For the CDR3, the DNA is TGTGCCAGCAGCTCTACGCTAGAAGTCCACGAGCAGTACTTC. Amino acids: CASSSTLEVHEQYF.

The gene calls are TRBV5-1 and TRBJ2-3; 8 bases are shared with TRBD1. The CDR3 has 13 residues. Germline assignment: CDR1 SGHRS and CDR2 YFSETQ. J lost 3 bases, V lost 5 bases, and 2 bases had no gene match. The CDR3 DNA sequence: TGCGCCAGCAGACAGGGGGAAACAGATACGCAGTATTTT. It is translated as CASRQGETDTQYF.

V gene TRBV6-2 or TRBV6-3 combines with J gene TRBJ1-5; D is uncertain. The CDR3 loop spans 17 amino acids. Looked up from germline, CDR1 is MNHEY and CDR2 is SVGEGT. V dropped 4 bases and J dropped 0 bases, with 16 bases sitting between them. CDR3 sequence: CASSWERGGVSNQPQHF. CDR3 nucleotides: TGTGCCAGCAGTTGGGAGAGAGGAGGTGTTAGCAATCAGCCCCAGCATTTT.

The sample holds a few counts of this clone. The chain combines TRBV10-3 with TRBJ1-2; D call uncertain. Per the germline V gene, CDR1 is ENHRY and CDR2 is SYGVKD. V shed 11 bases and J shed 4 bases, with 17 bases lying between them. The CDR3 contains 13 residues. The CDR3 bases are TGTGCCCCGGACGGGCAGCAGGCCTATGGCTACACCTTC. Amino acids: CAPDGQQAYGYTF.

The chain links TRBV30 to TRBJ1-1; D uncertain. CDR1 and CDR2 from the germline V gene are GTSNPN and SVGIG (reference sequence). The CDR3 is 11 residues long. Between the trimmed V and J ends, which lost 0 bases and 8 bases, there was a span of 7 bases. CDR3 nucleotides: TGTGCCTGGAGTGTAGGGATAGAAGCTTTCTTT. Encoded protein: CAWSVGIEAFF.

The chain joins TRBV27 to TRBJ1-2; D is undetermined. V lost 4 bases to trimming and J lost 4 bases, with 13 bases between them. This CDR3 comprises 14 residues. Looked up from germline, CDR1 is MNHEY and CDR2 is SMNVEV (reference sequence). DNA for the CDR3: TGTGCCAGCAGTTCCCCCGGAAAAAGCTATGGCTACACCTTC. Amino acid sequence: CASSSPGKSYGYTF.

This clone was recorded once. This chain joins TRBV7-2 and TRBJ1-3; 8 bases line up with TRBD1. The CDR3 has 16 amino acids. Per the germline V gene, CDR1 is SGHTA and CDR2 is FQGNSA. V trimming: 6 bases; J trimming: 2 bases; junction bases outside the gene matches: 9. The CDR3 sequence: CASSLTRGPAGNTIYF. For the CDR3, the DNA is TGTGCCAGCAGTCTCACCAGGGGGCCCGCTGGAAACACCATATATTTT.

The chain has TRBV6-5 and TRBJ2-7; D gene uncertain. The CDR3 has 11 amino acids. V gave up 6 bases and J gave up 11 bases, with 14 bases separating them. Germline-derived CDR1 and CDR2 are MNHEY and SVGAGI. The CDR3 sequence is CASSPGPLEYF. The DNA of the CDR3 is TGTGCCAGCAGCCCCGGACCCTTGGAGTACTTC.

J is TRBJ2-7 and V is TRBV28; D possibly corresponds to TRBD2 (6 bases). There are 15 residues in the CDR3. V lost 3 bases and J lost 4, with 16 bases in between. Looked up from germline, CDR1 is MDHEN and CDR2 is SYDVKM. In DNA form, the CDR3 reads TGTGCCAGCAGTTTTATCGGGGGTGGTCAATACGAGCAGTACTTC. It codes for CASSFIGGGQYEQYF.

This rearrangement joins TRBV18 to TRBJ1-1, with TRBD1 matching 7 bases. The germline V gene encodes CDR1 KGHSH and CDR2 LQKENI. The CDR3 spans 14 residues. J was trimmed by 2 bases and V by 2 bases; bases with no gene match: 2. In DNA, the CDR3 is TGTGCCAGCTCACCAACAGGGGTAAACACTGAAGCTTTCTTT. Translation gives CASSPTGVNTEAFF.

The chain combines TRBV19 with TRBJ1-2; 7 nucleotides align to TRBD1. Trimming cost V 5 bases and J 4 bases; bases outside gene matches: 10. Germline V gene sequence: CDR1 LNHDA, CDR2 SQIVND (reference sequence). The CDR3 has 15 amino acids. The CDR3 region is CASSALKDRSYGYTF. For the CDR3, the DNA is TGTGCCAGTAGTGCCCTCAAGGACAGGAGCTATGGCTACACCTTC. The full variable domain, with the rest looked up from reference TRBV19 and TRBJ1-2, is DGGITQSPKYLFRKEGQNVTLSCEQNLNHDAMYWYRQDPGQGLRLIYYSQIVNDFQKGDIAEGYSVSREKKESFPLTVTSAQKNPTAFYLCASSALKDRSYGYTFGSGTRLTVV.

In its sample, this clone was seen once. V and J are TRBV29-1 and TRBJ1-2; TRBD1 matches 7 bases. Per the germline V gene, CDR1 is SQVTM and CDR2 is ANQGSEA. V lost 6 bases, J lost 8 bases, and 15 bases stayed unmatched. The CDR3 has 14 amino acids. The CDR3 reads CSVTPGTAPGGYTF. CDR3 DNA: TGCAGCGTCACCCCCGGGACAGCCCCGGGGGGCTACACCTTC. The full variable domain, in which reference TRBV29-1 and TRBJ1-2 provide the parts outside the CDR3, is SAVISQKPSRDICQRGTSLTIQCQVDSQVTMMFWYRQQPGQSLTLIATANQGSEATYESGFVIDKFPISRPNLTFSTLTVSNMSPEDSSIYLCSVTPGTAPGGYTFGSGTRLTVV.

The chain employs TRBV27 and TRBJ1-1, with 8 bases matching TRBD1. This CDR3 region has 15 residues. J gave up 4 bases and V 4 bases, and 8 bases lay outside the gene matches. The germline gives CDR1 MNHEY, CDR2 SMNVEV (reference sequence). The CDR3 region is CASSSTGTGGTEAFF. DNA for the CDR3: TGTGCCAGCAGTTCTACCGGGACAGGTGGCACTGAAGCTTTCTTT.

The chain recombines TRBV10-2 with TRBJ1-6; no reliable D call. The CDR3 totals 13 residues. Looked up from germline, CDR1 is WSHSY and CDR2 is SAAADI. V lost 6 bases to trimming and J lost 4 bases, with 7 bases between them. The CDR3 nucleotides read TGCGCCAGCAGCGTGGGATATAATTCACCCCTCCACTTT. Protein sequence: CASSVGYNSPLHF.

This sequence joins TRBV7-2 and TRBJ2-3; D remains unclear. Trimming removed 5 bases at V and 5 bases at J, with 11 bases between. This CDR3 contains 13 residues. Germline CDR1 SGHTA, CDR2 FQGNSA. The DNA for the CDR3 is TGTGCCAGCAGCGGGCCCGCCGGAGATACGCAGTATTTT. It encodes CASSGPAGDTQYF.

The rearrangement uses TRBV12-3 or TRBV12-4 and TRBJ2-1; D is possibly TRBD2 (6 bases). Between the trimmed V and J ends, which lost 7 bases and 9 bases, there was a span of 16 bases. The length of the CDR3 is 13 residues. For the CDR3, the DNA is TGTGCCAGCAAGGAAGGGCCGGAGGGTGAGCAGTTCTTC. The encoded protein is CASKEGPEGEQFF.

The V call is TRBV9, the J call TRBJ2-5; a possible D gene is TRBD2 (5 bases). V lost 3 bases, J lost 5 bases, and 17 bases lay in between. CDR3 length: 15 amino acids. CDR1 is SGDLS and CDR2 is YYNGEE in the germline V gene. CDR3 coding DNA: TGTGCCAGCAGCGCCTTCCTTGAGGGATCGGAGACCCAGTACTTC. This codes for CASSAFLEGSETQYF.